This TCR beta chain appears in the sequencing data of a study of blood T cell repertoires in COVID-19. The overall study: Sites across the United States, Italy and Spain contributed samples from acute and convalescent COVID-19. The cDNA or gDNA used as material had been derived from T cells, B-cell-depleted T cells, or PBMCs.

Original processing notes: Estimation of nucleated cell counts relied on the amplification of reference gene primers. Sequencing was performed with immunoSEQ multiplex PCR; in TCRdb, only in-frame clones are kept and a portion is missing. That table furnishes V, J and clone size, whereas the DNA furnished D and trimming. This sample has approximately 49,000 clones, with around nine tenths found just once. The germline V and J ends were trimmed by 3 bases and 4 bases, with 17 bases remaining between them. This CDR3 contains 16 residues. Germline CDR1 reads SGHRS; CDR2 reads YFSETQ. This chain links TRBV5-1 with TRBJ2-1, with D maybe TRBD2 (5 bases). Sequenced: peripheral blood. This receptor was identified in a man in his fifties with acute or convalescent COVID-19. The CDR3 region is CASSSTSGNQYNEQFF. The CDR3, as DNA: TGCGCCAGCAGCTCCACGTCCGGGAACCAATACAATGAGCAGTTCTTC.